The 22 T cell receptor beta chains below all came from one sample that was sequenced in a study of shared clonotypes between healthy human individuals. Cells designated naive CD8 were CD45RO-negative and were positively selected for CCR7, with terminally differentiated effector memory CD45RA+ cells excluded. TCRdb's table, derived via immunoSEQ multiplex PCR, lists solely in-frame clones and lacks some. The sample includes more than 500,000 clones, roughly 96% of them seen just once. Specimen: naive CD8+ T cells sorted from blood. These receptors were obtained from a woman in her 30s in good health.

The J gene is TRBJ2-5, the V gene TRBV5-4; D remains ambiguous. The CDR3 is 15 residues long. CDR1 and CDR2 (germline): SGHNT, YYREEE (reference sequence). Trimming took off 4 bases at V and 5 bases at J, with 18 bases between the two ends. The CDR3 sequence: CASSPNSGGGETQYF. Written as DNA, the CDR3 is TGTGCCAGCAGCCCCAACAGTGGTGGTGGGGAGACCCAGTACTTC.

This clone was counted a single time. The rearrangement joins TRBV5-1 to TRBJ1-1; the D is unclear. The V gene lost 0 bases and the J gene lost 3 bases, with 6 bases spanning the gap. Germline V gene lookup returns CDR1 SGHRS and CDR2 YFSETQ. CDR3 size: 13 residues. CDR3 in DNA: TGCGCCAGCAGCTTGGTAGCAGACACTGAAGCTTTCTTT. It specifies CASSLVADTEAFF.

The chain joins TRBV15 to TRBJ1-4; D call uncertain. The CDR3 has 13 amino acids. CDR1 LNHNV and CDR2 YYDKDF come from the germline V gene (reference sequence). The V and J ends lost 5 bases and 8 bases respectively, with 12 bases between them. This CDR3 reads CATSSGSVEKLFF. CDR3 nucleotides: TGTGCCACCAGCTCCGGATCGGTAGAAAAACTGTTTTTT.

The rearrangement uses TRBV28 and TRBJ2-6, with D maybe TRBD1 (6 bases). CDR1 is MDHEN, CDR2 SYDVKM, per germline. V shed 5 bases and J shed 9 bases, with 14 bases lying between them. CDR3 length equals 14 residues. This CDR3 reads CASSQGIGGNVLTF. The CDR3 region has the DNA TGTGCCAGCAGTCAGGGGATCGGTGGCAACGTCCTGACTTTC.

CDR3 nucleotide sequence: TGTGCCAGCAGCTTGGCCCTGGGTAGGGATGAGCAGTTCTTC. The encoded protein is CASSLALGRDEQFF. The V and J genes are TRBV5-6 and TRBJ2-1; D gene ambiguous. From germline, CDR1 is SGHDT and CDR2 YYEEEE. The CDR3 has 14 residues. Trimming pared 0 bases from V and 8 bases from J, leaving 12 bases between.

V usage is TRBV4-2 and J usage is TRBJ1-5; D perhaps matches TRBD1 (6 bases). The CDR3 has 17 amino acids. Trimming took off 0 bases at V and 6 bases at J, with 18 bases between the two ends. Germline CDR1 reads LGHNA; CDR2 reads YNFKEQ. The CDR3 here is CASSQDSRVQGSQPQHF. DNA of the CDR3: TGTGCCAGCAGCCAAGATAGTAGGGTACAGGGCAGTCAGCCCCAGCATTTT.

The chain employs TRBV27 and TRBJ2-1; D remains unclear. This CDR3 has 12 residues. V lost 2 bases and J 9 bases, leaving 8 bases between the germline ends. In germline, CDR1 is MNHEY, CDR2 SMNVEV (reference sequence). CDR3 loop: CASSLGSSEQFF. The CDR3 DNA reads as TGTGCCAGCAGTTTAGGCTCTAGTGAGCAGTTCTTC.

The rearrangement uses TRBV9 and TRBJ2-2, with D possibly being TRBD2 (6 bases). The ends were cut back, 3 bases at V and 2 bases at J, with 17 bases in the middle. Germline CDR1 is SGDLS and CDR2 is YYNGEE. CDR3 length: 17 residues. Here the CDR3 reads CASSDPIAEPNTGELFF. CDR3 coding DNA: TGTGCCAGCAGCGACCCCATAGCGGAACCTAACACCGGGGAGCTGTTTTTT.

CDR3 nucleotides: TGTGCCAGCAGCGTAGGGTCCAGCACAGATACGCAGTATTTT. This translates into CASSVGSSTDTQYF. The chain employs TRBV9 and TRBJ2-3, with D unresolved. Germline V lookup: CDR1 SGDLS, CDR2 YYNGEE. V was trimmed by 0 bases and J by 0 bases, leaving 5 bases between them. This CDR3 comprises 14 residues.

This chain uses TRBV27 with TRBJ1-1; no clear D gene. Trimming took off 0 bases at V and 5 bases at J, with 13 bases between the two ends. The CDR3 is 15 residues long. CDR1 MNHEY and CDR2 SMNVEV come from the germline V gene (reference sequence). The CDR3 bases are TGTGCCAGCAGTTTATCGCCGGCCTTGCGGACTGAAGCTTTCTTT. Its translation is CASSLSPALRTEAFF.

The J gene is TRBJ2-7, the V gene TRBV2; D is perhaps TRBD1 (6 bases). The CDR3 runs to 15 residues. The germline V gene encodes CDR1 SNHLY and CDR2 FYNNEI. The V gene lost 10 bases and the J gene lost 0 bases, with 19 bases spanning the gap. The CDR3 DNA sequence: TGTGCCACCACCGTAAAGGGGGTAAACTCCTACGAGCAGTACTTC. Residues: CATTVKGVNSYEQYF.

The chain couples TRBV7-7 to TRBJ2-3; D may be TRBD1 or TRBD2 (5 bases each). Trimming removed 1 base from V and 2 bases from J, with 10 bases in between. The CDR3 loop spans 15 amino acids. The V gene's germline CDR1 is SSHAT and CDR2 FNYEAQ (reference sequence). The CDR3 loop reads CASSLDPGTTDTQYF. CDR3 nucleotides: TGTGCCAGCAGCTTAGACCCTGGGACCACAGATACGCAGTATTTT.

The J gene is TRBJ1-5, the V gene TRBV28; no definite D call. V lost 6 bases and J 0 bases, leaving 9 bases between the germline ends. The CDR3 is 14 amino acids. CDR1 and CDR2 from the germline V gene are MDHEN and SYDVKM. In DNA form, the CDR3 reads TGTGCCAGCAGGCAAGGTTATAGCAATCAGCCCCAGCATTTT. This translates into CASRQGYSNQPQHF.

The chain couples TRBV27 to TRBJ2-2; 9 positions agree with TRBD1. Germline V CDR1 and CDR2: MNHEY, SMNVEV (reference sequence). The CDR3 has 16 residues. Trimming at V came to 3 bases and at J to 6 bases, leaving 8 bases not matched to a gene. The CDR3 sequence is CASSFPGQGSSGELFF. The CDR3 DNA is TGTGCCAGCAGTTTCCCGGGACAGGGTTCGTCCGGGGAGCTGTTTTTT.

The V gene is TRBV28, the J gene TRBJ2-7; D unresolved. This CDR3 has 13 amino acids. CDR1 and CDR2 (germline): MDHEN, SYDVKM. V lost 3 bases and J 3 bases, leaving 9 bases between the germline ends. CDR3 in amino acids: CASSFRGFYEQYF. CDR3 in DNA: TGTGCCAGCAGTTTCCGCGGTTTCTACGAGCAGTACTTC.

This chain joins TRBV28 and TRBJ1-1; D possibly corresponds to TRBD1 (6 bases). The germline V gene has CDR1 MDHEN and CDR2 SYDVKM. V lost 6 bases and J lost 3, with 14 bases in between. The CDR3 sequence is 14 residues long. This chain's CDR3 is CASSPVRGHTEAFF. The CDR3 DNA reads TGTGCCAGCAGCCCAGTGCGGGGGCACACTGAAGCTTTCTTT.

The gene calls are TRBV28 and TRBJ2-7; D is possibly TRBD2 (5 bases). CDR1 and CDR2 from the germline V gene are MDHEN and SYDVKM. Deletions cut 4 bases from V and 5 bases from J, with 12 bases between. The CDR3 consists of 13 residues. Written as DNA, the CDR3 is TGTGCCAGCAGTTCGGGAAGTTCCCACGAGCAGTACTTC. Its translation is CASSSGSSHEQYF. Full variable domain (rest looked up from reference TRBV28 and TRBJ2-7): DVKVTQSSRYLVKRTGEKVFLECVQDMDHENMFWYRQDPGLGLRLIYFSYDVKMKEKGDIPEGYSVSREKKERFSLILESASTNQTSMYLCASSSGSSHEQYFGPGTRLTVT.

The V gene is TRBV5-6, the J gene TRBJ1-2; D might be TRBD1 (5 bases). Trimming removed 4 bases at V and 1 base at J, with 14 bases between. The germline gives CDR1 SGHDT, CDR2 YYEEEE. The CDR3 runs 15 residues. DNA for the CDR3: TGTGCCAGCAGCCCAATGGGGCGGCTTAACTATGGCTACACCTTC. This codes for CASSPMGRLNYGYTF.

The chain combines TRBV28 with TRBJ2-3; 14 bases align to TRBD2. V lost 6 bases and J lost 6; bases outside the gene matches: 8. This CDR3 comprises 16 residues. Germline loops: CDR1 MDHEN, CDR2 SYDVKM. This CDR3 reads CASSSGLAGEVDTQYF. The CDR3 DNA reads as TGTGCCAGCAGCTCGGGACTAGCGGGAGAGGTCGATACGCAGTATTTT.

V is TRBV4-1 and J is TRBJ2-5, with TRBD2 identical over 15 bases. Matching the DNA end better, TRBJ2-7 makes the J call doubtful. CDR1 and CDR2 from the germline V gene are MGHRA and YSYEKL. The CDR3 has 17 residues. This CDR3 reads CASSHRTSGRARNEQYF. CDR3 nucleotides: TGCGCCAGCAGCCATAGGACTAGCGGGAGGGCCAGAAACGAGCAGTACTTC.

This rearrangement joins TRBV15 to TRBJ1-2; D is perhaps TRBD1 (6 bases). This CDR3 has 15 amino acids. Germline-derived CDR1 and CDR2 are LNHNV and YYDKDF (reference sequence). The ends were cut back, 4 bases at V and 1 base at J, with 13 bases in the middle. CDR3 protein: CATSKPGQLNYGYTF. CDR3 bases: TGTGCCACCAGCAAACCCGGACAGCTTAACTATGGCTACACCTTC.

This chain joins TRBV18 and TRBJ2-2; D is possibly TRBD1 or TRBD2 (7 bases each). V was clipped by 6 bases and J by 5 bases, with 25 bases between them. This CDR3 is built from 18 residues. Germline lookup yields CDR1 KGHSH and CDR2 LQKENI. The CDR3 DNA reads as TGTGCCAGCTCGATATCACGGGATCCAGCGGGACAGACCGGGGAGCTGTTTTTT. Amino acid sequence: CASSISRDPAGQTGELFF.